Sequencing of this T cell receptor beta chain was carried out in a study of blood T cell repertoires in COVID-19. The repertoire was sequenced with immunoSEQ multiplex PCR; TCRdb's copy has only in-frame clones and lacks some. The sample has around 70,000 clones, roughly 79% seen once. The CDR3 loop spans 13 amino acids. The V gene lost 5 bases and the J gene lost 6 bases, with 13 bases spanning the gap. Per the germline V gene, CDR1 is MNHEY and CDR2 is SVGAGI. This clone was observed a handful of times. The V and J genes are TRBV6-5 and TRBJ1-2, with unresolved D. The TCR originated in a woman aged 70-85 years with acute or convalescent COVID-19. Sequenced material: peripheral blood. For the CDR3, the DNA is TGTGCCAGCAGTCTCCCCCTCCGAGATGGCTACACCTTC. Translated, it gives CASSLPLRDGYTF.